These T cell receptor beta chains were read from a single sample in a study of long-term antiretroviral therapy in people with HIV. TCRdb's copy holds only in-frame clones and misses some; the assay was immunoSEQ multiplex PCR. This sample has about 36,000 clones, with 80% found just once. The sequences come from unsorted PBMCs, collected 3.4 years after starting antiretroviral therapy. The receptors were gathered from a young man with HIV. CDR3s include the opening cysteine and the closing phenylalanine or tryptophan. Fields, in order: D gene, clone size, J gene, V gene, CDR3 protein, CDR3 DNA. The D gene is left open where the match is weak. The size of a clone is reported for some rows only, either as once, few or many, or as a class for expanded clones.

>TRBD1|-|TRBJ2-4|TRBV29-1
CSYGQGKNIQYF
TGCAGCTACGGACAGGGGAAAAACATTCAGTACTTC
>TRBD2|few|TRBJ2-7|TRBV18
CASSPTSGDYEQYF
TGTGCCAGCTCACCGACTAGCGGTGACTACGAGCAGTACTTC
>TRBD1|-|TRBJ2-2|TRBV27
CASRRDRLTGELFF
TGTGCCAGCCGCCGGGACAGATTAACCGGGGAGCTGTTTTTT
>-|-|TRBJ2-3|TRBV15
CATSRDAVGASTDTQYF
TGTGCCACCAGCAGAGACGCAGTCGGAGCTAGCACAGATACGCAGTATTTT
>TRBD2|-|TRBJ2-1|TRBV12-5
CASGLELAAPYNEQFF
TGTGCTAGTGGTTTGGAACTAGCGGCCCCCTACAATGAGCAGTTCTTC
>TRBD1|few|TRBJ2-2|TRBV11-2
CASSLSWTGGTGELFF
TGTGCCAGCAGCTTGTCTTGGACAGGGGGAACCGGGGAGCTGTTTTTT
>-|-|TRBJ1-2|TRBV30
CAWSEEHGYTF
TGTGCCTGGAGTGAGGAGCATGGCTACACCTTC
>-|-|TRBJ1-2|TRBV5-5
CASSFGASNYGYTF
TGTGCCAGCAGCTTTGGGGCTAGTAACTATGGCTACACCTTC
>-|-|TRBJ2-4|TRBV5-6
CASSFTEVLAKNIQYF
TGTGCCAGCAGTTTTACAGAGGTTCTAGCCAAAAACATTCAGTACTTC
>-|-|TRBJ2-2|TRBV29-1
CSVFMGGLFF
TGCAGCGTTTTTATGGGGGGGCTGTTTTTT
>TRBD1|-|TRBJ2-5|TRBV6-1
CASQWDRGQTQYF
TGTGCCAGCCAATGGGACAGGGGGCAGACCCAGTACTTC
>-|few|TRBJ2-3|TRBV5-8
CASSSGTPRKDTQYF
TGTGCCAGCAGTTCGGGAACCCCGAGGAAAGATACGCAGTATTTT
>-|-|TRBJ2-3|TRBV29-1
CSVKLKLGTDTQYF
TGCAGCGTTAAACTGAAACTGGGCACAGATACGCAGTATTTT
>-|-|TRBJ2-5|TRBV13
CASSFYPEETQYF
TGTGCCAGCAGCTTTTACCCGGAGGAGACCCAGTACTTC
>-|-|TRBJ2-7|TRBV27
CASSIKGPEYEQYF
TGTGCCAGCAGCATCAAGGGGCCTGAGTACGAGCAGTACTTC
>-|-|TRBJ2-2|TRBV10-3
CAIRVGAGELFF
TGTGCCATCAGGGTAGGGGCCGGGGAGCTGTTTTTT
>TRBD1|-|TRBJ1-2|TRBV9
CASSLGQGAVNGYTF
TGTGCCAGCAGCTTAGGACAGGGGGCGGTCAATGGCTACACCTTC
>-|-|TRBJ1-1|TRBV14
CASSPQLPAPFF
TGTGCCAGCAGCCCTCAGCTGCCCGCACCTTTCTTT
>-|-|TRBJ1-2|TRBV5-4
CASSIPGQSYGYTF
TGTGCCAGCAGCATCCCGGGGCAGAGCTATGGCTACACCTTC
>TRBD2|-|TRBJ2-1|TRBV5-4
CASSLKRLAGYNEQFF
TGTGCCAGCAGCTTAAAGCGGCTAGCGGGATACAATGAGCAGTTCTTC
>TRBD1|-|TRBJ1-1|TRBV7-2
CASTGQVITNTEAFF
TGTGCCAGCACTGGACAGGTTATAACGAACACTGAAGCTTTCTTT
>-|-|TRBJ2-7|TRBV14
CASSQTAIKEQYF
TGTGCCAGCAGCCAAACAGCGATAAAGGAGCAGTACTTC
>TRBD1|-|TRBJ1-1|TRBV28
CASSLSLSGRGRTEAFF
TGTGCCAGCAGTTTATCTCTTTCGGGCAGGGGGCGGACTGAAGCTTTCTTT
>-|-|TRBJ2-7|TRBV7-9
CASSRTGHGSYEQYF
TGTGCCAGCAGCCGAACAGGACACGGCTCCTACGAGCAGTACTTC